These T cell receptor beta chains were read from a single sample in a study of blood T cell repertoires in COVID-19. TCRdb's copy holds only in-frame clones and misses some; the assay was immunoSEQ multiplex PCR. The table records some 230,000 clones, less than 90% of them present only once. The material sequenced was peripheral blood. The receptors come from a woman in her fifties or sixties who had recovered from COVID-19. CDR3s include the opening cysteine and the closing phenylalanine or tryptophan. D genes are given only for firm matches. Not every row has a clone size; where given, it reads once, few, many or a size class.

clone_size j_call v_call d_call cdr3_nt cdr3_aa
- TRBJ2-1 TRBV6-4 TRBD2 TGTGCCAGCAGTGCCGGGACTAGCGGGGGGGGTGAGCAGTTCTTC CASSAGTSGGGEQFF
- TRBJ2-5 TRBV7-9 - TGTGCCAGCAGCCACATGGAGGGTTTGGAGACCCAGTACTTC CASSHMEGLETQYF
- TRBJ1-2 TRBV20-1 - TGCAGTGCTTCTCAGGGCGACGGCTACACCTTC CSASQGDGYTF
- TRBJ1-1 TRBV20-1 - TGCAGTGCTAGGGAGGGTGAAGCTTTCTTT CSAREGEAFF
few TRBJ2-5 TRBV2 - TGTGCCAGCAGTGAAGGGTGGGAGGAAGAGACCCAGTACTTC CASSEGWEEETQYF
- TRBJ2-1 TRBV24-1 TRBD2 TGTGCCACCAGTGATGCTCTAGCGGGGGGCTTGGATGAGCAGTTCTTC CATSDALAGGLDEQFF
once TRBJ2-1 TRBV7-6 TRBD1 TGTGCCAGCAGCTCGGGAACAGGGGGCGCTTACAATGAGCAGTTCTTC CASSSGTGGAYNEQFF
- TRBJ1-6 TRBV2 TRBD1 TGTGCCAGCAGTGAAGGACAGGGGGCAAATAATTCACCCCTCCACTTT CASSEGQGANNSPLHF
- TRBJ2-1 TRBV7-6 TRBD2 TGTGCCAGCAGCTTAGTGGAAGCGGGGATATGGGGGGGCAATGAGCAGTTCTTC CASSLVEAGIWGGNEQFF
- TRBJ1-1 TRBV5-1 - TGCGCCAGCAGCTTAAAATTAGACACTGAAGCTTTCTTT CASSLKLDTEAFF
- TRBJ1-2 TRBV7-6 - TGTGCCAGCAGCCCCTCTCCCGGCCCCAGGGGCTACACCTTC CASSPSPGPRGYTF
- TRBJ1-2 TRBV7-9 TRBD1 TGTGCCAGCAGCTTATGGATCGGGACAGGGGGGAGCTATGGCTACACCTTC CASSLWIGTGGSYGYTF
- TRBJ1-4 TRBV18 - TGTGCCAGCTCACCAATTTCAGGGATTGAAAAACTGTTTTTT CASSPISGIEKLFF
- TRBJ2-7 TRBV2 TRBD1 TGTGCCAGCAGTGAAGCGGCAGGGGGCGAGCAGTACTTC CASSEAAGGEQYF
- TRBJ2-4 TRBV7-2 TRBD2 TGTGCCAGCAGCAGTAGCGGGGGGGCCTTTGCCAAAAACATTCAGTACTTC CASSSSGGAFAKNIQYF
- TRBJ2-2 TRBV9 - TGTGCCAGCAGCCCCCGGCGGGGCGGCACCGGGGAGCTGTTTTTT CASSPRRGGTGELFF
- TRBJ2-7 TRBV5-1 - TGCGCCAACAAGGATACAGGGTATCGCTACGAGCAGTACTTC CANKDTGYRYEQYF
- TRBJ2-5 TRBV15 - TGTGCCACCAGGGGGGCACCCCAAGAGACCCAGTACTTC CATRGAPQETQYF
- TRBJ1-1 TRBV2 TRBD1 TGTGCCAGCAGTGCCGGGACAGGGGGAGTCAGCACTGAAGCTTTCTTT CASSAGTGGVSTEAFF
once TRBJ2-6 TRBV5-1 - TGCGCCAGCAGCCTTGACTACCGGGACTTCGAAAACTCTGGGGCCAACGTCCTGACTTTC CASSLDYRDFENSGANVLTF